A selection of T cell receptor beta chains follows, all from one sample in a study of blood T cell repertoires in COVID-19. Sequencing used immunoSEQ multiplex PCR; TCRdb keeps in-frame clones, though not all of them. The table records some 150,000 clones, around 87% of them present only once. Sequencing was carried out using peripheral blood. The receptors were gathered from a woman aged 80 or over in a cohort sampled during active or convalescent COVID-19. Each CDR3 is given with its conserved first and last residue. A D gene is named only where the DNA matches it firmly. A row's size may be missing; if present it is once, few, many or a size class.

clone size: .; D gene: TRBD1; V gene: TRBV6-1; J gene: TRBJ1-4; CDR3 protein: CASSERAGGSWTNEKLFF; CDR3 DNA: TGTGCCAGCAGTGAAAGGGCAGGGGGCTCGTGGACTAATGAAAAACTGTTTTTT
clone size: .; D gene: .; V gene: TRBV7-9; J gene: TRBJ1-4; CDR3 protein: CASSQSAVANEKLFF; CDR3 DNA: TGTGCCAGCAGCCAAAGCGCCGTGGCTAATGAAAAACTGTTTTTT
clone size: .; D gene: TRBD2; V gene: TRBV3-1/TRBV3-2; J gene: TRBJ2-1; CDR3 protein: CASNFRAGVTREQFF; CDR3 DNA: TGTGCCAGCAACTTTCGAGCGGGAGTAACGAGAGAGCAGTTCTTC
clone size: few; D gene: TRBD2; V gene: TRBV28; J gene: TRBJ2-5; CDR3 protein: CASSLGLAPQYF; CDR3 DNA: TGTGCCAGCAGTTTAGGACTAGCCCCCCAGTACTTC
clone size: once; D gene: .; V gene: TRBV7-9; J gene: TRBJ1-2; CDR3 protein: CASSLAGGGPIISGYTF; CDR3 DNA: TGTGCCAGCAGCTTAGCGGGTGGGGGCCCCATTATAAGTGGCTACACCTTC
clone size: .; D gene: .; V gene: TRBV11-2; J gene: TRBJ1-5; CDR3 protein: CASSLTGFNQPQHF; CDR3 DNA: TGTGCCAGCAGCCTGACGGGGTTCAATCAGCCCCAGCATTTT
clone size: .; D gene: .; V gene: TRBV21-1; J gene: TRBJ2-5; CDR3 protein: CASSKEEGASKETQYF; CDR3 DNA: TGTGCCAGCAGCAAAGAAGAGGGAGCATCGAAGGAGACCCAGTACTTC
clone size: .; D gene: TRBD1; V gene: TRBV28; J gene: TRBJ2-5; CDR3 protein: CASSDRGRETQYF; CDR3 DNA: TGTGCCAGCAGCGACAGGGGGCGGGAGACCCAGTACTTC
clone size: .; D gene: .; V gene: TRBV10-2; J gene: TRBJ1-3; CDR3 protein: CASSPTVSGNTIYF; CDR3 DNA: TGCGCCAGCAGTCCTACAGTCTCTGGAAACACCATATATTTT
clone size: once; D gene: .; V gene: TRBV30; J gene: TRBJ1-6; CDR3 protein: CAWSVMGSSYNSPLHF; CDR3 DNA: TGTGCCTGGAGTGTAATGGGGAGCTCCTATAATTCACCCCTCCACTTT
clone size: .; D gene: .; V gene: TRBV7-2; J gene: TRBJ1-1; CDR3 protein: CASSPVGPQGEAFF; CDR3 DNA: TGTGCCAGCAGCCCTGTAGGCCCTCAGGGTGAAGCTTTCTTT
clone size: .; D gene: TRBD2; V gene: TRBV18; J gene: TRBJ2-1; CDR3 protein: CASSPPWGISGGAKSSYNEQFF; CDR3 DNA: TGTGCCAGCTCACCACCGTGGGGTATTAGCGGGGGGGCAAAGAGCTCCTACAATGAGCAGTTCTTC
clone size: .; D gene: .; V gene: TRBV19; J gene: TRBJ1-1; CDR3 protein: CASSIGGAGTEAFF; CDR3 DNA: TGTGCCAGTAGTATAGGCGGGGCGGGCACTGAAGCTTTCTTT
clone size: once; D gene: .; V gene: TRBV11-3; J gene: TRBJ2-7; CDR3 protein: CASSLGGGQDEQYF; CDR3 DNA: TGTGCCAGCAGCTTAGGTGGCGGCCAAGACGAGCAGTACTTC
clone size: .; D gene: .; V gene: TRBV4-3; J gene: TRBJ2-1; CDR3 protein: CASSQDFVQSPFF; CDR3 DNA: TGCGCCAGCAGCCAAGATTTCGTACAGTCCCCGTTCTTC
clone size: .; D gene: .; V gene: TRBV15; J gene: TRBJ1-2; CDR3 protein: CATSRDVARVNYGYTF; CDR3 DNA: TGTGCCACCAGCAGAGACGTTGCCCGGGTTAACTATGGCTACACCTTC
clone size: .; D gene: .; V gene: TRBV28; J gene: TRBJ1-3; CDR3 protein: CASSFSAPRELGNTIYF; CDR3 DNA: TGTGCCAGCAGTTTTTCCGCCCCGAGGGAGCTCGGAAACACCATATATTTT
clone size: .; D gene: TRBD2; V gene: TRBV5-1; J gene: TRBJ2-1; CDR3 protein: CASRSNPGTIGLDEQFF; CDR3 DNA: TGCGCCAGCAGGAGCAACCCGGGGACTATTGGGTTGGATGAGCAGTTCTTC
clone size: .; D gene: .; V gene: TRBV12-3/TRBV12-4; J gene: TRBJ2-1; CDR3 protein: CASSLGWDTKRFF; CDR3 DNA: TGTGCCAGCAGTTTAGGCTGGGACACCAAGCGATTCTTC
clone size: .; D gene: .; V gene: TRBV6-5; J gene: TRBJ1-2; CDR3 protein: CASSTRTRYGYTF; CDR3 DNA: TGTGCCAGCAGCACTCGCACCCGCTATGGCTACACCTTC
clone size: .; D gene: .; V gene: TRBV11-2; J gene: TRBJ2-5; CDR3 protein: CASSPSGLETQYF; CDR3 DNA: TGTGCCAGCAGCCCCTCGGGTTTGGAGACCCAGTACTTC
clone size: .; D gene: .; V gene: TRBV4-1; J gene: TRBJ2-5; CDR3 protein: CASSQGVGSGVGEWETQYF; CDR3 DNA: TGCGCCAGCAGCCAAGGAGTCGGGTCGGGAGTCGGGGAGTGGGAGACCCAGTACTTC
clone size: .; D gene: TRBD1; V gene: TRBV5-1; J gene: TRBJ1-2; CDR3 protein: CASSRAGQGDVYTF; CDR3 DNA: TGCGCCAGCAGCAGGGCGGGACAGGGTGATGTCTACACCTTC
clone size: .; D gene: .; V gene: TRBV18; J gene: TRBJ1-1; CDR3 protein: CASSHSRGWGTEAFF; CDR3 DNA: TGTGCCAGCTCACACAGCAGGGGATGGGGCACTGAAGCTTTCTTT
clone size: .; D gene: .; V gene: TRBV12-3/TRBV12-4; J gene: TRBJ2-5; CDR3 protein: CASSFGGQETQYF; CDR3 DNA: TGTGCCAGCAGTTTTGGCGGCCAAGAGACCCAGTACTTC
clone size: .; D gene: .; V gene: TRBV6-6; J gene: TRBJ1-1; CDR3 protein: CASSWGVNTEAFF; CDR3 DNA: TGTGCCAGCAGTTGGGGGGTGAACACTGAAGCTTTCTTT
clone size: .; D gene: .; V gene: TRBV28; J gene: TRBJ1-1; CDR3 protein: CASSSQVNTEAFF; CDR3 DNA: TGTGCCAGCAGTTCGCAGGTCAACACTGAAGCTTTCTTT
clone size: .; D gene: TRBD1; V gene: TRBV12-3/TRBV12-4; J gene: TRBJ1-2; CDR3 protein: CASSLIRQGGYTF; CDR3 DNA: TGTGCCAGCAGTTTAATCCGACAGGGGGGCTACACCTTC
clone size: .; D gene: .; V gene: TRBV12-3/TRBV12-4; J gene: TRBJ2-5; CDR3 protein: CASSRDYQETQYF; CDR3 DNA: TGTGCCAGCAGTCGGGACTACCAAGAGACCCAGTACTTC
clone size: .; D gene: .; V gene: TRBV27; J gene: TRBJ2-3; CDR3 protein: CASSTRGSLLNLAGTDTQYF; CDR3 DNA: TGTGCCAGCAGCACCCGGGGTTCTCTATTGAATTTAGCGGGCACAGATACGCAGTATTTT
clone size: .; D gene: TRBD1; V gene: TRBV10-3; J gene: TRBJ2-1; CDR3 protein: CAITKGGTGFFDEQFF; CDR3 DNA: TGTGCCATCACTAAAGGCGGGACAGGGTTTTTCGATGAGCAGTTCTTC
clone size: .; D gene: .; V gene: TRBV24-1; J gene: TRBJ1-1; CDR3 protein: CATSELGEAFF; CDR3 DNA: TGTGCCACCAGTGAGCTCGGTGAAGCTTTCTTT
clone size: once; D gene: .; V gene: TRBV18; J gene: TRBJ1-6; CDR3 protein: CASSSTGYYNSPLHF; CDR3 DNA: TGTGCCAGCTCGTCTACAGGGTACTATAATTCACCCCTCCACTTT
clone size: .; D gene: TRBD2; V gene: TRBV27; J gene: TRBJ2-3; CDR3 protein: CASSRTSGFTDTQYF; CDR3 DNA: TGTGCCAGCAGTCGGACTAGTGGTTTCACAGATACGCAGTATTTT
clone size: .; D gene: .; V gene: TRBV7-9; J gene: TRBJ1-1; CDR3 protein: CASDPRRGGTEAFF; CDR3 DNA: TGTGCCAGCGACCCACGTCGGGGAGGGACTGAAGCTTTCTTT
clone size: .; D gene: .; V gene: TRBV6-5; J gene: TRBJ2-1; CDR3 protein: CASSRGWNNEQFF; CDR3 DNA: TGTGCCAGCAGTAGGGGGTGGAACAATGAGCAGTTCTTC
clone size: .; D gene: TRBD2; V gene: TRBV19; J gene: TRBJ2-7; CDR3 protein: CASSIVRGGLAEQYF; CDR3 DNA: TGTGCCAGTAGTATAGTTCGGGGGGGGCTGGCGGAGCAGTACTTC
clone size: .; D gene: .; V gene: TRBV7-9; J gene: TRBJ1-5; CDR3 protein: CASSLVGGLSNQPQHF; CDR3 DNA: TGTGCCAGCAGCTTAGTAGGCGGGCTGAGCAATCAGCCCCAGCATTTT
clone size: few; D gene: TRBD1; V gene: TRBV5-8; J gene: TRBJ2-1; CDR3 protein: CASSRILQGEQFF; CDR3 DNA: TGTGCCAGCAGCCGAATATTACAGGGGGAGCAGTTCTTC
clone size: .; D gene: TRBD2; V gene: TRBV24-1; J gene: TRBJ2-5; CDR3 protein: CATSESRRLAGQETQYF; CDR3 DNA: TGTGCCACCAGTGAATCCCGCCGACTAGCGGGCCAAGAGACCCAGTACTTC
clone size: .; D gene: TRBD2; V gene: TRBV15; J gene: TRBJ2-1; CDR3 protein: CATSRTTAGVYNEQFF; CDR3 DNA: TGTGCCACCAGCAGGACCACAGCGGGAGTCTACAATGAGCAGTTCTTC
clone size: .; D gene: .; V gene: TRBV12-3/TRBV12-4; J gene: TRBJ2-7; CDR3 protein: CASSLDREYEQYF; CDR3 DNA: TGTGCCAGCAGTTTAGACAGGGAATACGAGCAGTACTTC
clone size: .; D gene: .; V gene: TRBV5-6; J gene: TRBJ2-5; CDR3 protein: CASSSQGGEETQYF; CDR3 DNA: TGTGCCAGCAGTAGTCAAGGGGGGGAGGAGACCCAGTACTTC
clone size: .; D gene: TRBD2; V gene: TRBV11-3; J gene: TRBJ2-1; CDR3 protein: CASSLIGLAGGGEQFF; CDR3 DNA: TGTGCCAGCAGCTTAATTGGATTAGCGGGAGGCGGTGAGCAGTTCTTC
clone size: .; D gene: .; V gene: TRBV20-1; J gene: TRBJ1-2; CDR3 protein: CSASPGYGYAF; CDR3 DNA: TGCAGTGCTAGTCCAGGGTATGGCTACGCCTTC
clone size: .; D gene: TRBD2; V gene: TRBV9; J gene: TRBJ2-3; CDR3 protein: CASSVEPSGGAGDTQYF; CDR3 DNA: TGTGCCAGCAGCGTAGAGCCTAGCGGGGGGGCTGGTGATACGCAGTATTTT
clone size: .; D gene: .; V gene: TRBV28; J gene: TRBJ1-2; CDR3 protein: CASRRDRNYGYTF; CDR3 DNA: TGTGCCAGCAGACGAGACAGGAACTATGGCTACACCTTC
clone size: once; D gene: TRBD1; V gene: TRBV11-3; J gene: TRBJ1-2; CDR3 protein: CASSPRDSNYGYTF; CDR3 DNA: TGTGCCAGCAGCCCTCGGGACAGTAACTATGGCTACACCTTC
clone size: .; D gene: TRBD1; V gene: TRBV19; J gene: TRBJ1-2; CDR3 protein: CASSPAGDRGNYGYTF; CDR3 DNA: TGTGCCAGTAGCCCAGCCGGGGACAGAGGAAACTATGGCTACACCTTC
clone size: .; D gene: TRBD1; V gene: TRBV30; J gene: TRBJ2-3; CDR3 protein: CAWSPRLGQGLDTQYF; CDR3 DNA: TGTGCCTGGAGTCCCAGGCTGGGACAGGGACTAGATACGCAGTATTTT
clone size: .; D gene: .; V gene: TRBV28; J gene: TRBJ1-4; CDR3 protein: CASSLLEEKLFF; CDR3 DNA: TGTGCCAGCAGTTTATTAGAGGAAAAACTGTTTTTT
clone size: .; D gene: .; V gene: TRBV27; J gene: TRBJ1-6; CDR3 protein: CASSLKSFYGSPLHF; CDR3 DNA: TGTGCCAGCAGTTTAAAGTCTTTCTATGGTTCACCCCTCCACTTT
clone size: .; D gene: .; V gene: TRBV7-9; J gene: TRBJ2-5; CDR3 protein: CASSPRRGRETQYF; CDR3 DNA: TGTGCCAGCAGCCCCCGTCGGGGAAGAGAGACCCAGTACTTC
clone size: .; D gene: TRBD2; V gene: TRBV12-5; J gene: TRBJ2-1; CDR3 protein: CASGYNLRAGGGNEQFF; CDR3 DNA: TGTGCTAGTGGGTACAACCTCAGGGCGGGAGGGGGCAATGAGCAGTTCTTC
clone size: .; D gene: .; V gene: TRBV28; J gene: TRBJ2-7; CDR3 protein: CASSLQAYEQYF; CDR3 DNA: TGTGCCAGCAGTTTGCAGGCCTACGAGCAGTACTTC
clone size: once; D gene: TRBD1; V gene: TRBV5-4; J gene: TRBJ2-7; CDR3 protein: CASSSPGQGDYEQYF; CDR3 DNA: TGTGCCAGCAGCTCCCCGGGACAGGGAGACTACGAGCAGTACTTC
clone size: .; D gene: .; V gene: TRBV10-2; J gene: TRBJ1-2; CDR3 protein: CATDTGEGYGYTF; CDR3 DNA: TGCGCCACCGACACGGGGGAGGGCTATGGCTACACCTTC
clone size: .; D gene: TRBD1; V gene: TRBV18; J gene: TRBJ1-2; CDR3 protein: CASSPRDRGSNGYTF; CDR3 DNA: TGTGCCAGCTCACCACGTGACAGGGGCAGCAATGGCTACACCTTC
clone size: .; D gene: TRBD2; V gene: TRBV11-2; J gene: TRBJ2-1; CDR3 protein: CASSLRSSGGVSSYNEQFF; CDR3 DNA: TGTGCCAGCAGCTTAAGATCTAGCGGGGGGGTTAGCTCCTACAATGAGCAGTTCTTC
clone size: .; D gene: .; V gene: TRBV10-3; J gene: TRBJ1-5; CDR3 protein: CAIRGKRDQPQHF; CDR3 DNA: TGTGCCATCAGGGGGAAGCGGGATCAGCCCCAGCATTTT